The 9 T cell receptor beta chains below come from one sample, sequenced in a study of human T cells and chemical hapten exposure. Time point in this sample: patch test 3, about 24 weeks after DPC sensitization. Treatment denoted: therapeutic diphenylcyclopropenone sensitization with weekly scalp DPC. Via MiXCR, TCRdb re-called the RACE reads, giving one row per CDR3 protein. In the table there are 210,000 or so distinct CDR3 sequences, about 25% of which are singletons. The source material was whole blood, sampled in connection with sensitization to the hapten diphenylcyclopropenone (DPC). All receptors derive from a woman between 40 and 50 years old with alopecia areata. Some clones in this sample may be carry-over from other donors' samples.

The chain carries TRBV20-1 and TRBJ2-5; 7 bases are shared with TRBD2. CDR1 and CDR2 (germline): DFQATT, SNEGSKA (reference sequence). V shed 6 bases, J shed 3 bases, and the junction held 7 bases outside the gene matches. The CDR3 has 13 amino acids. The CDR3 sequence: CSATGGSEETQYF. DNA of the CDR3: TGCAGTGCCACGGGAGGATCGGAAGAGACCCAGTACTTC.

The rearrangement links TRBV2 to TRBJ2-3; 10 bases line up with TRBD2. With V trimmed by 3 bases and J by 8 bases, 5 bases remained unmatched. The CDR3 sequence is 14 residues long. The germline V gene encodes CDR1 SNHLY and CDR2 FYNNEI. This chain's CDR3 is CASSDSSGSGTQYF. DNA of the CDR3: TGTGCCAGCAGTGATTCTAGCGGGAGTGGTACGCAGTATTTT.

The chain carries TRBV20-1 and TRBJ2-7; 9 bases fit TRBD1. The germline CDR1 and CDR2 sequences are DFQATT and SNEGSKA (reference sequence). This CDR3 spans 13 amino acids. V dropped 6 bases and J dropped 2; count of bases not matched to a gene: 5. The CDR3 DNA sequence: TGCAGTGCCGCGGGGACAGGGCCCTACGAGCAGTACTTC. This translates into CSAAGTGPYEQYF.

The gene calls are TRBV4-2 and TRBJ2-3, with D possibly TRBD2 on 6 matching bases. Per the germline V gene, CDR1 is LGHNA and CDR2 is YNFKEQ. V was shortened by 0 bases and J by 4 bases, with 20 bases between the two germline ends. This CDR3 has 18 amino acids. DNA for the CDR3: TGTGCCAGCAGCCAAGAAGTCGGTGCGGGAAGGGCGGCAGATACGCAGTATTTT. It specifies CASSQEVGAGRAADTQYF.

As concerns this clonotype: This may be a read error, as it is one base from a much larger clone. The genes are TRBV9 and TRBJ2-7; either TRBD1 or TRBD2 may fit D (6 bases each). CDR3 length equals 14 residues. The V gene's germline CDR1 is SGDLS and CDR2 YYNGEE. The CDR3 protein is CASSEGGRGRGANF. DNA of the CDR3: TGTGCCAGCAGCGAGGGGGGCCGGGGGAGAGGAGCTAACTTC.

In its sample, this clonotype was seen a few times. The chain employs TRBV9 and TRBJ1-2, with D unresolved. Trimming took 0 bases from V and 4 from J, leaving 13 bases between them. The CDR3 length is 15 residues. Germline CDR1 is SGDLS and CDR2 is YYNGEE. The CDR3 here is CASSVGDIHSYGYTF. CDR3 nucleotides: TGTGCCAGCAGCGTAGGAGACATCCACTCCTATGGCTACACCTTC.

This clonotype was counted between two and nine times. This chain links TRBV5-4 with TRBJ2-3; 14 bases are a match to TRBD2. Per the germline V gene, CDR1 is SGHNT and CDR2 is YYREEE (reference sequence). V lost 4 bases and J lost 2; bases outside the gene matches: 6. The CDR3 length is 17 residues. The CDR3 loop is CASSAGLAGGLTDTQYF. CDR3 sequence (DNA): TGTGCCAGCAGCGCAGGACTAGCGGGAGGACTCACAGATACGCAGTATTTT. Filled out from reference TRBV5-4 and TRBJ2-3, the complete variable domain reads ETGVTQSPTHLIKTRGQQVTLRCSSQSGHNTVSWYQQALGQGPQFIFQYYREEENGRGNFPPRFSGLQFPNYSSELNVNALELDDSALYLCASSAGLAGGLTDTQYFGPGTRLTVL.

The chain has TRBV29-1 and TRBJ2-5; possible D gene TRBD1, 6 bases. The CDR3 contains 16 residues. V lost 5 bases and J lost 0, with 19 bases in between. The germline CDR1 and CDR2 sequences are SQVTM and ANQGSEA. In DNA, the CDR3 is TGCAGCGTTCAACATCTGGGGGCAGGACACCAAGAGACCCAGTACTTC. Protein product: CSVQHLGAGHQETQYF.

The chain links TRBV4-1 to TRBJ2-1; 8 bases fit TRBD1. CDR3 size: 15 residues. The J segment lost 5 bases and the V segment lost 3 bases, leaving 6 bases of the junction unmatched. Germline V CDR1 and CDR2: MGHRA, YSYEKL. The CDR3 nucleotides read TGCGCCAGCAGCCAGGGGGACAGGATTAACAATGAGCAGTTCTTC. Its translation is CASSQGDRINNEQFF.